Below, 21 T cell receptor beta chains from the same sample are listed, as sequenced in a study of PD-1 blockade in classical Hodgkin lymphoma. Libraries were prepared by immunoSEQ multiplex PCR; TCRdb keeps only in-frame clonotypes and omits some of them. The table shows approximately 65,000 clones, with roughly 88% occurring only once. Patients all relapsed after autologous stem cell transplantation, and there was variation in brentuximab vedotin exposure. The input for sequencing was peripheral blood mononuclear cells (PBMCs), taken at baseline. The receptor source for this set is a human donor with classical Hodgkin lymphoma.

V gene TRBV30 combines with J gene TRBJ1-2, with D uncertain. In germline, CDR1 is GTSNPN, CDR2 SVGIG (reference sequence). The CDR3 has 11 amino acids. V lost 2 bases, J lost 11 bases, and 12 bases lay in between. DNA of the CDR3: TGTGCCTGGAGTCCCAGCTTTCGTTACACCTTC. This translates into CAWSPSFRYTF. The whole variable domain, filled in from reference TRBV30 and TRBJ1-2, reads SQTIHQWPATLVQPVGSPLSLECTVEGTSNPNLYWYRQAAGRGLQLLFYSVGIGQISSEVPQNLSASRPQDRQFILSSKKLLLSDSGFYLCAWSPSFRYTFGSGTRLTVV.

This chain links TRBV23-1 with TRBJ2-7; 10 bases line up with TRBD2. TRBV23-1 is flagged as an ORF with uncertain function. J gave up 3 bases and V 0 bases, and 5 bases lay outside the gene matches. The CDR3 contains 16 residues. CDR3 sequence: CASSQSRVAGGYEQYF. The DNA for the CDR3 is TGCGCCAGCAGTCAATCGAGAGTAGCGGGGGGCTACGAGCAGTACTTC.

This chain links TRBV4-3 with TRBJ2-7, with D uncertain. CDR3 length: 13 amino acids. Trimming cost V 3 bases and J 6 bases, with 12 bases left between them. Germline V gene sequence: CDR1 LGHNA, CDR2 YSLEER. The CDR3 nucleotides are TGCGCCAGCAGCCACCTCCCAGTGGGCGAGCAGTACTTC. Encoded protein: CASSHLPVGEQYF.

This clone is a singleton in its sample. The J gene is TRBJ2-7, the V gene TRBV10-1, with a tentative D call TRBD2 (7 bases). Deletions cut 1 base from V and 3 bases from J, with 13 bases between. Germline V lookup: CDR1 WNHNN, CDR2 SYGVQD (reference sequence). This CDR3 has 15 residues. The CDR3: CASSEWGGGFYEQYF. Written as DNA, the CDR3 is TGCGCCAGCAGTGAGTGGGGCGGGGGCTTCTACGAGCAGTACTTC.

The rearrangement links TRBV6-4 to TRBJ2-1, with 12 bases that match TRBD2. After removal of 6 bases from V and 7 bases from J, the junction contained 4 bases not matched to a gene. Germline loops: CDR1 MRHNA, CDR2 SNTAGT. The CDR3 runs 14 residues. The CDR3, as DNA: TGTGCCAGCAGCGCTAGCGGGGGGGCGAATGAGCAGTTCTTC. Translating gives CASSASGGANEQFF.

This chain connects TRBV9 to TRBJ1-1; perhaps TRBD1 as D (5 bases). The CDR3 sequence is 14 residues long. Trimming stripped 0 bases from V and 6 bases from J, with 12 bases between. CDR1 is SGDLS and CDR2 is YYNGEE in the germline V gene. CDR3 loop: CASSVGRGNAEAFF. The CDR3 coding sequence is TGTGCCAGCAGCGTAGGTAGGGGCAACGCTGAAGCTTTCTTT. Together with reference TRBV9 and TRBJ1-1, the CDR3 gives the full variable domain: DSGVTQTPKHLITATGQRVTLRCSPRSGDLSVYWYQQSLDQGLQFLIQYYNGEERAKGNILERFSAQQFPDLHSELNLSSLELGDSALYFCASSVGRGNAEAFFGQGTRLTVV.

The V gene is TRBV7-2, the J gene TRBJ1-2, with 9 bases identical to TRBD1. The V and J ends lost 2 bases and 4 bases, in that order; junction bases with no gene match: 5. Germline V gene lookup returns CDR1 SGHTA and CDR2 FQGNSA. The CDR3 extends over 15 amino acids. The CDR3 DNA follows: TGTGCCAGCAGCTTACCTGGGACAGGGAGCTATGGCTACACCTTC. This translates into CASSLPGTGSYGYTF.

The chain employs TRBV7-9 and TRBJ1-4, with no clear D. Germline assignment: CDR1 SEHNR and CDR2 FQNEAQ (reference sequence). The CDR3 sequence is 14 residues long. V shed 5 bases and J shed 3 bases, with 10 bases lying between them. CDR3 sequence (DNA): TGTGCCAGCAGCCCCCCCAGAGCTAATGAAAAACTGTTTTTT. Residues: CASSPPRANEKLFF.

V and J are TRBV18 and TRBJ2-3; D call uncertain. V was trimmed by 4 bases and J by 2 bases, leaving 16 bases between them. Germline CDR1 KGHSH, CDR2 LQKENI. This CDR3 has 16 residues. The DNA of the CDR3 is TGTGCCAGCTCACAATATGACCCCGCCTACACAGATACGCAGTATTTT. It codes for CASSQYDPAYTDTQYF.

This chain uses TRBV28 with TRBJ1-5; TRBD1 agrees at 9 bases. The CDR3 loop spans 15 amino acids. J was trimmed by 4 bases and V by 5 bases; bases with no gene match: 6. CDR1 and CDR2 from the germline V gene are MDHEN and SYDVKM. CDR3 protein: CASSKGTGYNQPQHF. The CDR3 DNA sequence: TGTGCCAGCAGTAAAGGGACAGGGTATAATCAGCCCCAGCATTTT.

The V call is TRBV18, the J call TRBJ2-7; 7 nucleotides line up with TRBD1. V lost 3 bases, J lost 2 bases, and 4 bases stayed unmatched. This CDR3 is 14 amino acids long. CDR1 is KGHSH, CDR2 LQKENI, per germline. The CDR3 sequence: CASSPPGQTYEQYF. CDR3 nucleotide sequence: TGTGCCAGCTCACCTCCGGGACAGACCTACGAGCAGTACTTC.

The chain combines TRBV27 with TRBJ1-2; D possibly corresponds to TRBD1 (6 bases). Germline CDR1 MNHEY, CDR2 SMNVEV (reference sequence). The CDR3 contains 11 residues. V dropped 5 bases and J dropped 10 bases, with 11 bases sitting between them. The CDR3 DNA sequence: TGTGCCAGCAGTGCCCCGGGACACTACACCTTC. Its translation is CASSAPGHYTF.

The genes are TRBV4-3 and TRBJ2-1; 9 nucleotides line up with TRBD2. The CDR3 is 16 amino acids. With 0 bases clipped from V and 9 bases from J, the junction kept 9 bases outside the gene matches. The germline gives CDR1 LGHNA, CDR2 YSLEER. CDR3 region: CASSQDWGGGGSEQFF. CDR3 sequence (DNA): TGCGCCAGCAGCCAAGATTGGGGCGGGGGGGGTAGTGAGCAGTTCTTC.

This rearrangement joins TRBV4-2 to TRBJ2-5; TRBD1 matches at 8 bases. With 2 bases clipped from V and 3 bases from J, the junction kept 8 bases outside the gene matches. This CDR3 region has 16 residues. Per the germline V gene, CDR1 is LGHNA and CDR2 is YNFKEQ. CDR3 nucleotide sequence: TGTGCCAGCAGCCAACTGGACAGGGTGATAAAAGAGACCCAGTACTTC. Its translation is CASSQLDRVIKETQYF.

This chain's CDR3 is CASSLEFRDAPYEQYF. The CDR3 nucleotides read TGTGCCAGCAGCTTAGAATTTCGGGACGCGCCCTACGAGCAGTACTTC. This chain links TRBV7-6 with TRBJ2-7; D is perhaps TRBD1 or TRBD2 (5 bases each). This CDR3 contains 16 residues. Trimming took off 1 base at V and 2 bases at J, with 15 bases between the two ends. Germline-derived CDR1 and CDR2 are SGHVS and FNYEAQ.

The genes are TRBV5-4 and TRBJ1-1; a weak D match, TRBD1 (5 bases). The CDR3 is made up of 13 amino acids. V was trimmed by 4 bases and J by 2 bases, leaving 9 bases between them. Germline CDR1 is SGHNT and CDR2 is YYREEE (reference sequence). The DNA of the CDR3 is TGTGCCAGCAGCGCGGGGGGTAACACTGAAGCTTTCTTT. Protein: CASSAGGNTEAFF. The full variable domain, rest sourced from reference TRBV5-4 and TRBJ1-1, is ETGVTQSPTHLIKTRGQQVTLRCSSQSGHNTVSWYQQALGQGPQFIFQYYREEENGRGNFPPRFSGLQFPNYSSELNVNALELDDSALYLCASSAGGNTEAFFGQGTRLTVV.

V is TRBV30 and J is TRBJ1-2; 8 nucleotides line up with TRBD1. Germline V lookup: CDR1 GTSNPN, CDR2 SVGIG (reference sequence). V was pared by 8 bases and J by 6 bases, with 8 bases of the junction left unmatched. The CDR3 has 12 amino acids. CDR3 sequence: CARWAGGNGYTF. The CDR3 nucleotides are TGTGCCCGGTGGGCAGGGGGCAATGGCTACACCTTC. Complete variable domain (other parts from reference TRBV30 and TRBJ1-2): SQTIHQWPATLVQPVGSPLSLECTVEGTSNPNLYWYRQAAGRGLQLLFYSVGIGQISSEVPQNLSASRPQDRQFILSSKKLLLSDSGFYLCARWAGGNGYTFGSGTRLTVV.

The genes are TRBV12-1 and TRBJ2-2; the table calls TRBD2, which could not be checked here. TRBV12-1 is labeled a pseudogene. The CDR3 contains 17 residues. CDR3 DNA: TGTGCCAGCAGCTTTGAAGCCGGGGAGGGGAACACCGGGGAGCTGTTTTTT. This gives the protein CASSFEAGEGNTGELFF.

This chain joins TRBV19 and TRBJ1-3, with TRBD1 matching 11 bases. CDR3 size: 18 residues. V shed 4 bases, J shed 1 base, and the junction held 9 bases outside the gene matches. Germline values: CDR1 LNHDA, CDR2 SQIVND (reference sequence). The CDR3 DNA reads TGTGCCAGTAGTAAGAAGGACAGGGGGCGAAGATCTGGAAACACCATATATTTT. It translates to CASSKKDRGRRSGNTIYF.

This chain connects TRBV27 to TRBJ1-1; D perhaps matches TRBD1 (6 bases). V shed 3 bases and J shed 1 base, with 12 bases lying between them. Germline V gene sequence: CDR1 MNHEY, CDR2 SMNVEV (reference sequence). The CDR3 has 15 amino acids. This CDR3 reads CASSLAGTPNTEAFF. CDR3 bases: TGTGCCAGCAGTTTGGCCGGGACACCGAACACTGAAGCTTTCTTT.

For this clone: Other nucleotide sequences from this sample produce the same CDR3. The chain couples TRBV30 to TRBJ1-5, with D maybe TRBD1 (6 bases). Germline values: CDR1 GTSNPN, CDR2 SVGIG (reference sequence). This CDR3 contains 13 residues. Trimming left V 0 bases short and J 5 bases short, with 8 bases between. As DNA, the CDR3 is TGTGCCTGGAGTGTACAGGGCTATCAGCCCCAGCATTTT. Its translation: CAWSVQGYQPQHF.